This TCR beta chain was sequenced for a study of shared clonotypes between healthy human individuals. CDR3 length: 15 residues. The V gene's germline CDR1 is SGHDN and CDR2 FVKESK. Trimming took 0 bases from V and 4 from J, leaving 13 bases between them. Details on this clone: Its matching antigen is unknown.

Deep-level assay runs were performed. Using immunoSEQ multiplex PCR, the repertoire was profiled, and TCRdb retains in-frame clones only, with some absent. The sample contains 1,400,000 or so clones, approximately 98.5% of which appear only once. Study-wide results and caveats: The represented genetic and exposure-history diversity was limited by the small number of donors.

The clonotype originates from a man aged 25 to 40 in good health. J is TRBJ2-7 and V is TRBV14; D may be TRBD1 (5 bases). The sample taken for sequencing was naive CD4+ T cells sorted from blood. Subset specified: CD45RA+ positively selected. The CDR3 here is CASSQESSGLYEQYF. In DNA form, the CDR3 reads TGTGCCAGCAGCCAAGAGAGTTCAGGGTTGTACGAGCAGTACTTC.